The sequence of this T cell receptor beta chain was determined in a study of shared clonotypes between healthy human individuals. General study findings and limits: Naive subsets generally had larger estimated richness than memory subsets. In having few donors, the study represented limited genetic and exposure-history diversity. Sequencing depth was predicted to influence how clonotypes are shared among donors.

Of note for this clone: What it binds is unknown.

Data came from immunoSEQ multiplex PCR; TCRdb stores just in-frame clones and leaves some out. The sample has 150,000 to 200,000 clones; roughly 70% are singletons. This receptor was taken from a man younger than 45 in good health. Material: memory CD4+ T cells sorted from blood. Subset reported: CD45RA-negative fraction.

DNA of the CDR3: TGTGCCAGCACCTCAAGGGGAATGGTCACTGAAGCTTTCTTT. Translation gives CASTSRGMVTEAFF. This chain links TRBV6-6 with TRBJ1-1; D may be TRBD1 (5 bases). The germline V gene encodes CDR1 MNHNY and CDR2 SVGAGI (reference sequence). The CDR3 loop spans 14 amino acids. V lost 7 bases to trimming and J lost 4 bases, with 16 bases between them.